This T cell receptor beta chain originates from a study of Ad26.COV2.S vaccination and SARS-CoV-2 variants (dated by TCRdb to the early 2020s). Describing the broader study: Vaccine-arm donors were drawn from COV1001, a multicentre, randomized, double-blind, placebo-controlled phase I-IIa trial of Ad26.COV2.S in healthy adults. Participants in the trial were split at random into five groups of five each, receiving low-dose or high-dose Ad26.COV2.S once or twice, or else placebo on both occasions. A total of around 32 samples were included in the TCR-sequenced set, comprising around 19 Ad26.COV2.S vaccine recipients, 5 placebo recipients and 8 SARS-CoV-2 convalescent individuals. Ad26.COV2.S was administered intramuscularly at a dose of 5x10^10 or 1x10^11 viral particles, either as one shot or as two shots given 56 days apart. TCRbeta repertoire sequencing served as the tool for gauging how specific and how broad the SARS-CoV-2-reactive T cell receptors were following Ad26.COV2.S vaccination. Blinding of investigators to trial group allocation was maintained during experiments and outcome assessment.

The treatment or condition label corresponds to: some 20 received Ad26.COV2.S at low or high dose, single or two shots; roughly 5 received placebo; per-sample allocation not given. Repertoires of vaccine and placebo recipients were sequenced from samples collected on day 63 after the first injection. In Cohort 1b, some 25 adults aged 18-55 years were enrolled at a single site in Boston, USA, between 29 July and 7 August 2020. Ad26.COV2.S was a replication-incompetent adenovirus type 26 vector that expressed a prefusion-stabilized SARS-CoV-2 spike protein derived from the original Wuhan strain. Regarding this clone: Its antigen is still unknown. The record has no base qualities; no much larger clone is one base away.

The immunoSEQ Assay was the method used to sequence TCRbeta CDR3 regions. After extraction, genomic DNA underwent amplification by bias-controlled multiplex PCR, followed by high-throughput sequencing. In the paper's pipeline: To quantify the absolute abundance of every unique TCRbeta CDR3 region, sequences were collapsed and filtered. T cell fraction was estimated by normalizing TCRbeta template counts to usable DNA, which was measured by amplifying reference genes present in all nucleated cells. Repertoire TCRs were annotated as SARS-CoV-2-specific when V gene, CDR3 amino acid sequence and J gene were exactly matched to a known reactive TCR set. The reference SARS-CoV-2 TCR set was obtained from MIRA and was filtered for enrichment in COVID-19-positive ImmuneCODE repertoires, whereby public or cross-reactive TCRs were removed. Based on the MIRA antigens, annotated TCRs were further analysed at the level of specific ORF or position within ORF. Breadth was defined as the number of annotated unique rearrangements divided by the total number of unique productive rearrangements, and depth was defined as the summed frequency of the annotated unique rearrangements. TCR breadth was compared between groups using two-sided Wilcoxon rank-sum tests. The immuneACCESS repertoire file appears here via TCRdb, limited to in-frame rearrangements. These files lack a portion of the clones; in checked studies, under half of the deficit traces to unresolved V genes, and the cause of the others is not known. V and J calls and clone size are those listed in that table; D and trimming were worked out from the DNA. The sample table contains some 270,000 clones; only one count was recorded for approximately 90% of them. The ten most abundant clones make up less than 3.5% of the sample.

The CDR3 contains 13 residues, cysteine and phenylalanine counted. Only the CDR3 DNA is retained, 39 bases long and in frame from the first base. The germline ends are 6 bases apart after V is trimmed by 2 bases and J by 4 bases. In the germline V gene, CDR1 corresponds to MNHEY and CDR2 to SVGEGT. The full study reports these points: The study was not powered to compare responses between vaccine doses or regimens. After vaccination, spike-specific CD8+ and CD4+ T cell responses were reported to show substantial breadth. Compared with placebo recipients, Ad26.COV2.S recipients showed higher spike-specific TCR breadth (P = 0.0014). According to the authors, total T cell responses may have been underestimated by the TCR breadth and depth analyses. Vaccine and placebo recipients had comparable non-spike TCR breadth, which fits with the vaccine containing only spike.

The chain links TRBV6-2 or TRBV6-3 with TRBJ1-5, with no confidently assigned D gene. The sequenced sample was peripheral blood, obtained in a trial of Ad26.COV2.S vaccine versus placebo. This sequence was found in a person between 18 and 59 years old who received the Ad26.COV2.S COVID-19 vaccine or a placebo. The CDR3 protein is CASSYEGNQPQHF. The sequenced DNA is TGTGCCAGCAGTTACGAGGGAAATCAGCCCCAGCATTTT.